These 13 T cell receptor beta chains were all obtained from the same sample, sequenced in a study of CD8+CD57+ T cells in acquired aplastic anemia. Genomic DNA templated the TCR beta VDJ and CDR3 profiling. One entry per CDR3 protein results from TCRdb running MiXCR on the reads. The table includes more than 150,000 distinct CDR3 sequences, around 50% detected once. Flow cytometry had shown expanded CD8+CD57+ cells in the patients chosen for sequencing. Sequencing used sorted CD4+, CD8+, or CD8+CD57+ T cells (not recorded which) from PBMCs. These TCRs come from a human donor with aplastic anemia.

The V call is TRBV7-2, the J call TRBJ1-1; the D is unclear. V was cut by 8 bases and J by 2 bases, with 9 bases left in between. Per germline, CDR1 SGHTA and CDR2 FQGNSA. CDR3 length equals 12 residues. CDR3 nucleotide sequence: TGTGCCAGCCGAGGTCTCAACACTGAAGCTTTCTTT. Translating gives CASRGLNTEAFF.

The chain links TRBV20-1 to TRBJ1-4; D is unclear. CDR3 length: 13 residues. CDR1 DFQATT and CDR2 SNEGSKA come from the germline V gene (reference sequence). With 3 bases removed from V and 6 bases from J, the gap between germline ends came to 11 bases. DNA for the CDR3: TGCAGTGCTAGGCGGCAGGTGGATGAAAAACTGTTTTTT. Its protein product is CSARRQVDEKLFF.

This clonotype was seen repeatedly, ten times or more. The rearrangement links TRBV20-1 to TRBJ1-1; TRBD1 is a possible D gene (5 bases). The CDR3 totals 16 residues. Trimming shortened V by 1 base and J by 0 bases, and 15 bases separated the two germline ends. CDR1 is DFQATT, CDR2 SNEGSKA, per germline (reference sequence). The CDR3 nucleotides read TGCAGTGCTAGAGCTCGGGACTGGGCGGTGAACACTGAAGCTTTCTTT. Translation gives CSARARDWAVNTEAFF.

The chain links TRBV25-1 to TRBJ1-4; no clear D gene. This CDR3 spans 15 amino acids. Germline lookup yields CDR1 MGHDK and CDR2 SYGVNS. Trimming stripped 2 bases from V and 5 bases from J, with 12 bases between. CDR3: CASSERPGLNEKLFF. For the CDR3, the DNA is TGTGCCAGCAGTGAACGTCCAGGCCTAAATGAAAAACTGTTTTTT. Complete variable domain (other parts from reference TRBV25-1 and TRBJ1-4): EADIYQTPRYLVIGTGKKITLECSQTMGHDKMYWYQQDPGMELHLIHYSYGVNSTEKGDLSSESTVSRIRTEHFPLTLESARPSHTSQYLCASSERPGLNEKLFFGSGTQLSVL.

Ten or more counts support this clonotype. This chain uses TRBV9 with TRBJ1-2; 9 nucleotides match TRBD1. The trim removed 1 base at V and 7 bases at J, leaving 5 bases unmatched. The germline V gene encodes CDR1 SGDLS and CDR2 YYNGEE. There are 14 residues in the CDR3. DNA for the CDR3: TGTGCCAGCAGCGTAATGGACAGGGGAGGTGGCTACACCTTC. Translated, it gives CASSVMDRGGGYTF.

This clonotype has a count of ten or more. At one boundary the junction diverges from the germline segment, which might be a read error. J is TRBJ2-2 and V is TRBV7-2; D ambiguous. The germline gives CDR1 SGHTA, CDR2 FQGNSA. The CDR3 contains 13 residues. CDR3 protein: CASSGRNSGELFF. In nucleotides, the CDR3 is TGTGCCAGCAGCGGAAGGAACTCCGGGGAGCTGTTTTTT.

The chain carries TRBV18 and TRBJ2-7; tentative D call: TRBD2 (7 bases). V lost 3 bases to trimming and J lost 4 bases, with 13 bases between them. This CDR3 contains 14 residues. CDR1 is KGHSH and CDR2 is LQKENI in the germline V gene. The CDR3 sequence: CASSPPGGQYEQYF. CDR3 coding DNA: TGTGCCAGCTCACCGCCGGGGGGCCAGTACGAGCAGTACTTC.

This chain joins TRBV20-1 and TRBJ2-7; 10 positions match TRBD2. This CDR3 region has 15 residues. J was trimmed by 7 bases and V by 1 base; bases with no gene match: 10. Per germline, CDR1 DFQATT and CDR2 SNEGSKA (reference sequence). In nucleotides, the CDR3 is TGCAGTGCTAGAGTGGGAGCGGGGGGGCCGGGGGAGCAGTACTTC. It translates to CSARVGAGGPGEQYF.

In this sample, this clonotype turned up a few times. The chain employs TRBV29-1 and TRBJ2-3; TRBD2 matches at 8 bases. CDR1 is SQVTM, CDR2 ANQGSEA, per germline. CDR3 length: 13 amino acids. V lost 6 bases to trimming and J lost 5 bases; unmatched junction nucleotides: 7. The CDR3 protein is CSVRGEGKDTQYF. CDR3 in DNA: TGCAGCGTGCGGGGGGAGGGGAAAGATACGCAGTATTTT.

This clonotype was counted ten times or more. The chain carries TRBV6-1 and TRBJ2-6; no reliable D call. V was cut by 0 bases and J by 0 bases, with 3 bases left in between. The CDR3 extends over 15 amino acids. Per germline, CDR1 MNHNS and CDR2 SASEGT. CDR3 nucleotide sequence: TGTGCCAGCAGTGAAGCAGGCTCTGGGGCCAACGTCCTGACTTTC. This translates into CASSEAGSGANVLTF.

V gene TRBV29-1 combines with J gene TRBJ1-2; D not resolved. The CDR3 is 13 amino acids. Trimming removed 3 bases from V and 7 bases from J, with 15 bases in between. Germline-derived CDR1 and CDR2 are SQVTM and ANQGSEA. CDR3 sequence (DNA): TGCAGCGTTGATGAGGGTGGAGGCTCTGGCTACACCTTC. As protein: CSVDEGGGSGYTF. Variable domain in full (rest from reference TRBV29-1 and TRBJ1-2): SAVISQKPSRDICQRGTSLTIQCQVDSQVTMMFWYRQQPGQSLTLIATANQGSEATYESGFVIDKFPISRPNLTFSTLTVSNMSPEDSSIYLCSVDEGGGSGYTFGSGTRLTVV.

In its sample, this clonotype was seen many times. V and J are TRBV20-1 and TRBJ1-1; 8 bases line up with TRBD1. V shed 1 base, J shed 1 base, and the junction held 8 bases outside the gene matches. Germline CDR1 reads DFQATT; CDR2 reads SNEGSKA (reference sequence). The CDR3 runs to 16 residues. In nucleotides, the CDR3 is TGCAGTGCTAGAGTTCCGGGACAGGTCACGAACACTGAAGCTTTCTTT. Its translation is CSARVPGQVTNTEAFF.

The CDR3 nucleotides read TGTGCCAGCCTTGGGAATACGCAGTATTTT. Translated, it gives CASLGNTQYF. This chain joins TRBV2 and TRBJ2-3; D is unclear. This CDR3 comprises 10 residues. V was cut by 8 bases and J by 7 bases, with 7 bases left in between. Germline V gene sequence: CDR1 SNHLY, CDR2 FYNNEI.